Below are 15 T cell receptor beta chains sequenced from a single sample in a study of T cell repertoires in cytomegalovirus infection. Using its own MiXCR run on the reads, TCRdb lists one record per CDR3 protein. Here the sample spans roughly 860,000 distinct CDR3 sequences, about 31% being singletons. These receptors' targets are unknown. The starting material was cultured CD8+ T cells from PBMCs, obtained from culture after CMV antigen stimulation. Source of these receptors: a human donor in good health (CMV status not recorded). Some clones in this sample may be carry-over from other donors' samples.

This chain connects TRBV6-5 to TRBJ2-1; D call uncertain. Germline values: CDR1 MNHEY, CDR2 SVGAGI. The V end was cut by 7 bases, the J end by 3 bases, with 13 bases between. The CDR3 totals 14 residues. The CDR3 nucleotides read TGTGCCAGCACCACCGGGTCTCTCTACAATGAGCAGTTCTTC. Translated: CASTTGSLYNEQFF.

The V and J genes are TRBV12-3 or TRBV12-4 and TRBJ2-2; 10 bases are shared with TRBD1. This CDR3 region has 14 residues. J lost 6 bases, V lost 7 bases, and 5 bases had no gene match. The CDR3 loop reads CASKGQGPPGELFF. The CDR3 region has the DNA TGTGCCAGCAAGGGACAGGGGCCTCCCGGGGAGCTGTTTTTT.

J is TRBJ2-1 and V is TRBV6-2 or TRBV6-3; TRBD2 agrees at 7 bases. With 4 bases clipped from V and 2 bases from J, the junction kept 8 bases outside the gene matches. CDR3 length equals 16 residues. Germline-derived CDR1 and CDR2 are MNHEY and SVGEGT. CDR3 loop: CASSSSLARPYNEQFF. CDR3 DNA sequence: TGTGCCAGCAGTTCCTCACTAGCGCGTCCCTACAATGAGCAGTTCTTC.

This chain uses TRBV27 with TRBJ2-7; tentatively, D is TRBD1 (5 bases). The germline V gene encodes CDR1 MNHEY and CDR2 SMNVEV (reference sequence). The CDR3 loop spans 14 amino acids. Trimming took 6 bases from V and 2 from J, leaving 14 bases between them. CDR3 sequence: CASRDRPYAYEQYV. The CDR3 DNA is TGTGCCAGCAGAGACAGACCTTACGCCTACGAGCAGTACGTC.

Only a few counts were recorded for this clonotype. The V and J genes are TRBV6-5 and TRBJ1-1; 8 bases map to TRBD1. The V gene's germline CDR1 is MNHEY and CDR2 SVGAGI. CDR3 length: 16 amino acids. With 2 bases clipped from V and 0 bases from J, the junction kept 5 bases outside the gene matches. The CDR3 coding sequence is TGTGCCAGCAGTTACGGCTACAGGGGGATGAACACTGAAGCTTTCTTT. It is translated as CASSYGYRGMNTEAFF.

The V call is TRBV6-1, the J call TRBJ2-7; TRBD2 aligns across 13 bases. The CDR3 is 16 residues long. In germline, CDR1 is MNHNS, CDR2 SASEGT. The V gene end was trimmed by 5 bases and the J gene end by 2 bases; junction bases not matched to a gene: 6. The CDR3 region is CASSNPGLAGTYEQYF. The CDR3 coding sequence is TGTGCCAGCAGTAACCCGGGACTAGCGGGAACCTACGAGCAGTACTTC.

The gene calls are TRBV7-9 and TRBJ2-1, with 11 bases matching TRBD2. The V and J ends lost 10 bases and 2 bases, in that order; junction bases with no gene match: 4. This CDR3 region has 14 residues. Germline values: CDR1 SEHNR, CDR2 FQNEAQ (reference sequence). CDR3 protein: CATSTSGAYNEQFF. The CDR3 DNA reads TGTGCCACCTCGACTAGCGGGGCCTACAATGAGCAGTTCTTC.

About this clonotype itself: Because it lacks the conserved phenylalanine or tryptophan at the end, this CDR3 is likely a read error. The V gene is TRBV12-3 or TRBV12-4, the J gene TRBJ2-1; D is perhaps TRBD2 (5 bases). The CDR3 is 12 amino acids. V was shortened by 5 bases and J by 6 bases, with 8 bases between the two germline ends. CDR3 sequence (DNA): TGTGCCAGCAGTCCGGGGATCAATGAGCAGTTCTCC. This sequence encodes CASSPGINEQFS.

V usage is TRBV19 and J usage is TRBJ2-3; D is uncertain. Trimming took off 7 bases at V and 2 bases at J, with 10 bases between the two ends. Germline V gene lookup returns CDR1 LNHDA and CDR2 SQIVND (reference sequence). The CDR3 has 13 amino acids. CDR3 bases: TGTGCCAGTATTGAGGAGTCCACAGATACGCAGTATTTT. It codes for CASIEESTDTQYF.

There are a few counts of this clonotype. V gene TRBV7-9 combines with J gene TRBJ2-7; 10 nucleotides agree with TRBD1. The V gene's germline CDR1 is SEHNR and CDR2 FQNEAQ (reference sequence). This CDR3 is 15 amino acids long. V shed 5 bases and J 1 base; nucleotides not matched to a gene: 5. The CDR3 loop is CASSPRTGGSYEQYF. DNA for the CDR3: TGTGCCAGCAGCCCACGGACAGGGGGATCCTACGAGCAGTACTTC.

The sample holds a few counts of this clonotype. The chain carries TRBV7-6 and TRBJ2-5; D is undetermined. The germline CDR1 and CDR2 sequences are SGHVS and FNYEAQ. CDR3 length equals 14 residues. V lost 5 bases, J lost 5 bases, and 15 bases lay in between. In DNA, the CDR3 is TGTGCCAGCAGCATCTCGGGTTTCAGGGAGACCCAGTACTTC. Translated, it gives CASSISGFRETQYF.

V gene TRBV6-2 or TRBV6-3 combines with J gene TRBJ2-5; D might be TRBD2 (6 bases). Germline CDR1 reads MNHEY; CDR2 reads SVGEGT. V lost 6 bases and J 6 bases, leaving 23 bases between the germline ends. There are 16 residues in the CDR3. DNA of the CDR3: TGTGCCAGCAGCCTTGAGGAGGGCGACCCCTTAAAGACCCAGTACTTC. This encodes CASSLEEGDPLKTQYF.

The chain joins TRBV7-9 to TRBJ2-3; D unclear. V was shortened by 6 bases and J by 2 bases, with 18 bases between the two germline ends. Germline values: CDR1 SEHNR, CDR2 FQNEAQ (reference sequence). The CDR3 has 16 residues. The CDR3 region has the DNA TGTGCCAGCAGTTTCTCACGAGAGTTAACCACAGATACGCAGTATTTT. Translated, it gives CASSFSRELTTDTQYF.

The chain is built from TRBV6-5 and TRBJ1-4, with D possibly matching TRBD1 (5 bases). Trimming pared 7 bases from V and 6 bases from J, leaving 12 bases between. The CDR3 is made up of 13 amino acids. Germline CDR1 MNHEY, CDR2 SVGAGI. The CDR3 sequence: CASTFQGHEKLFF. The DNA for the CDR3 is TGTGCCAGCACCTTTCAGGGACATGAAAAACTGTTTTTT.

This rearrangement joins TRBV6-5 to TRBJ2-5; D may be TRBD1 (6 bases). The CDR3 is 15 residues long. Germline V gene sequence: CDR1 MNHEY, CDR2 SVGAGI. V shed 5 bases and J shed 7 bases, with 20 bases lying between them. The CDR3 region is CASSGGRVPRGTQYF. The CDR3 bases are TGTGCCAGCAGTGGAGGCAGAGTGCCCAGGGGGACCCAGTACTTC.